This TCR beta chain was found in a study of T cells in Graves' hyperthyroidism and ophthalmopathy (dated by TCRdb to about 2019). Background on the whole study: Peripheral blood samples were taken at the time of initial diagnosis, prior to any treatment. TCR V-J signatures able to tell the groups apart were searched for in a discovery cohort of 90 to 100 patients, of whom about 40 had Graves' ophthalmopathy and 55 to 60 had stable Graves' hyperthyroidism. Prospective prediction of ophthalmopathy was tested in an independent validation cohort consisting of 18 hyperthyroidism patients and approximately 16 patients who later progressed to ophthalmopathy. For training and testing, the approximately 97 patients in the discovery cohort were randomly divided in a 7:3 ratio. In roughly six Graves' hyperthyroidism patients, the study also compared T-cell repertoires from thyroid tissue with T-cell repertoires from blood. Once sampling was done, hyperthyroidism patients were given methimazole at a starting dose of 30 mg daily, whereas ophthalmopathy patients were given high-dose intravenous methylprednisolone. The paper reports TCR Vbeta CDR3 sequencing of 135 peripheral blood samples: approximately 43 ophthalmopathy, roughly 80 hyperthyroidism and approximately 17 progressor patients.

What the study reported, not specific to this receptor: Sample size was not statistically predetermined, and blinding of investigators to group allocation was not performed. Most expanded thyroid clonotypes (frequency above 0.001) were also detected in blood, suggesting blood repertoires may reflect thyroid immune responses. In cross-validation, a model built on a 13 V-J signature told ophthalmopathy apart from stable hyperthyroidism with under 90% sensitivity and approximately 84% specificity, and in testing the same model reached 80%/75%. During validation, the model predicted progression to ophthalmopathy a median of approximately 6.5 months ahead of onset, with around 70% sensitivity and less than 85% specificity.

Points on this clonotype: The antigen it recognizes is unknown. There are no base qualities to consult, and no much larger clone falls within one base.

The TCR beta CDR3 regions were amplified from the RNA transcripts. The TCR CDR3 was subjected to a first round of RT-PCR using the HTBI primer set and the Qiagen OneStep RT-PCR kit. Libraries were constructed in a second round of multiplex PCR, after which size selection and purification were carried out. The libraries were sequenced on an Illumina HiSeq2000 using paired-end 100 bp reads. On the study's bioinformatics: SOAPnuke was used to process the raw data, with reads discarded if the reads contained adapters or uncalled bases, had a mean Phred below 15, or lacked an exact constant-primer or identifier match. COPE v1.2.5 was used to merge high-quality paired reads, and clonotypes were defined as unique nucleotide sequences. Clonotypes were aligned to IMGT TRBV, TRBD and TRBJ reference segments using MiTCR v1.1. The analysis included only V-J combinations with a frequency above 0.0001, which together covered roughly 99% of the repertoires. The TCS score was defined as F50 (clonal expansion) divided by E x V (chaos), with BLOSUM62-based TCRdist calculated between CDR3 peptides within each V-J. Welch's t-statistics and random forest reduced 500 to 650 V-J features to about 13, which were used in a naive Bayes classifier (R e1071). In TCRdb, the public reads were trimmed at Q25 with fastp and aligned with MiXCR, with productive beta chains retained. CDR3 protein duplicates are merged, each entry listing the most common genes and DNA. The V and J calls and clone size come from TCRdb's table, not from the authors' own analysis. In this sample the table shows about 640,000 distinct CDR3 sequences, less than 25% of which occur a single time. The ten largest clonotypes hold more than 30% of the sample.

The CDR3 measures 14 amino acids from cysteine to phenylalanine. The sequence is cut down to CDR3 DNA, 42 bases in frame from base 1. The germline V gene (reference sequence) gives CDR1 as SEHNR and CDR2 as FQNEAQ. V loses 0 bases of germline sequence and J loses 8 bases, and the interval between the two ends is 13 bases. Ophthalmopathy patients had moderately to severely active disease, with a Clinical Activity Score of 3 or more, a NOSPECS grade of 4 or more, and a disease duration of less than 3 months. The study excluded patients with uncontrolled infections, other autoimmune diseases, pregnancy or lactation. Diagnoses were established on the basis of clinical symptoms, serum thyroxine and TRAb, thyroid ultrasound, and orbital computed tomography. PBMCs were separated from under 12 ml of fresh peripheral blood using Ficoll-Paque density gradient centrifugation. Trizol reagent was used to extract total RNA, and RNA quality was then checked on an Agilent 2100 Bioanalyzer.

Sequences were obtained from blood. This TCR was recovered from a man aged 30-40 years with Graves' ophthalmopathy. The receptor chain draws on TRBV7-9 and TRBJ1-1; a tentative D match to TRBD1 spans 6 bases. The sequenced DNA: TGTGCCAGCAGCTTAGCTATCCAGGGGCGAGAAGCTTTCTTT. Its translation reads: CASSLAIQGREAFF.